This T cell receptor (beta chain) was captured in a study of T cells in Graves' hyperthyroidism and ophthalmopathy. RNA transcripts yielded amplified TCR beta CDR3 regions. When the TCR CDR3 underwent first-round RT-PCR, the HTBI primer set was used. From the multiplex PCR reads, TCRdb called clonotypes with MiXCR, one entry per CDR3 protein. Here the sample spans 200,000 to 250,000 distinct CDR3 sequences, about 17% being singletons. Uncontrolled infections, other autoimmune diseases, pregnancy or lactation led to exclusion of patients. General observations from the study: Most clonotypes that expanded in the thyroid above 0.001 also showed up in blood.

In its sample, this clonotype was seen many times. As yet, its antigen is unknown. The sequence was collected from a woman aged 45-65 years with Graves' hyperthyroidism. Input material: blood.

The CDR3 is CSVPREPGVTQYF. Here the CDR3 DNA reads TGCAGCGTACCCCGGGAGCCCGGTGTGACCCAGTACTTC. The chain has TRBV29-1 and TRBJ2-5, with D tentatively TRBD2 (6 bases). Trimming removed 6 bases at V and 7 bases at J, with 18 bases between. The CDR3 contains 13 residues. Germline CDR1 reads SQVTM; CDR2 reads ANQGSEA.